This TCR beta chain was profiled in a study of T cell repertoires in ileal Crohn's disease. General study results and limits: Clonality above 26.8% at surgery always came with endoscopic recurrence.

This clone was seen a single time. Its antigen is undetermined. Eligibility required adulthood, ileal or ileocolonic Crohn's disease and indicated ileocolonic resection. The protocol was immunoSEQ multiplex PCR, while the TCRdb copy is restricted to in-frame clones and leaves out a portion. The sample yields several thousand clones, around 90% seen once. The sequence derives from an adult with Crohn's disease. What was sequenced was ileal tissue.

CDR3 sequence: CASTIKSTGAGNTIYF. DNA of the CDR3: TGTGCCAGTACCATCAAATCGACCGGCGCTGGAAACACCATATATTTT. This chain joins TRBV19 and TRBJ1-3; D is uncertain. With 7 bases removed from V and 2 bases from J, the gap between germline ends came to 18 bases. The CDR3 totals 16 residues. Per the germline V gene, CDR1 is LNHDA and CDR2 is SQIVND (reference sequence).